The source of this T cell receptor beta chain is a study of STAT3 mutations in large granular lymphocyte leukemia (dated by TCRdb to the late 2010s). Looking at the study overall: Roughly half of the T-LGLL patients who were sequenced longitudinally carried canonical activating STAT3 mutations. One or more immunosuppressive therapy regimens were given to more than half of T-LGLL patients, and hematologic response was seen in about 43% of the treated patients. Patients with T-cell large granular lymphocyte leukemia underwent serial deep sequencing of TCRbeta CDR3 and STAT3 to reconstruct clonal hierarchy and dynamics. From an initial cohort of approximately 190 LGL patients, roughly 20 representative T-LGLL cases were picked for longitudinal TCRbeta and STAT3 sequencing. A couple of patients with natural killer LGL leukemia were also sequenced longitudinally as controls within the study. On average, sequencing was done at 3 to 5 time points per patient, with the number of samplings ranging from 2 to 8.

The research as a whole found: Because codominant clonotypes persisted in some patients, a small but highly pathogenic clone may have been missed. Because no samples were available when a clone first appeared, clonal expansion had to be inferred from samplings taken at other points. TCR clonotype switching after therapy was observed in about 35% of the 18 patients, and all newly emerging clones were found to be STAT3 wild type. The linking of therapy response to changes in TCR clonal burden was complicated by variable intervals between samplings and differing treatment regimens. The burden of the dominant TCR clone was higher than the STAT3 mutant burden in several patients, which suggests that the STAT3 mutation arose secondarily inside a clone that had already expanded. At least one immunodominant TCRbeta clonotype was present in every T-LGLL patient, and multiple immunodominant subclonotypes appeared in about half of the T-LGLL patients.

In the case of this clone: No antigen is known for it. Within one base of it there is no much larger clone, and no base qualities were kept.

The germline V gene encodes CDR1 LNHDA and CDR2 SQIVND (reference sequence). The CDR3 sequence holds 14 residues, the cysteine and phenylalanine included. Only CDR3 DNA remains: 42 bases, in frame from the first base. V is trimmed back by 5 bases and J by 6 bases, and the junction contains 7 bases that no gene match accounts for. DNA was extracted from blood mononuclear cells, and the same DNA was used for both TCR and STAT3 sequencing. An Illumina MiSeq was used to sequence the TCRbeta libraries, yielding an average of around 41,000 productive templates per sample. Multiplex PCR amplification was used to generate TCRbeta CDR3 libraries with the immunoSEQ assay. As for the original processing: Repertoire diversity was calculated as previously defined, with values near 0 taken to indicate extremely monoclonal samples. TCRdb retrieved this table from immuneACCESS and kept in-frame rearrangements only. Not all clones are present; in checked studies, unresolved V genes account for under half, and no reason is known for the remainder. The V and J calls and clone size were taken over from that table, and D and trimming were inferred from the DNA. Within this sample are about 42,000 clones, with roughly 77% of them counted one time only. The ten largest clonotypes hold approximately 0.39% of the sample.

The rearrangement joined TRBV19 to TRBJ1-3; TRBD1 agrees with 7 junctional bases. This TCR came from a human donor with T large granular lymphocyte leukemia. Some clones in this sample may be carry-over from other donors' samples. Sequenced sample: PBMCs. The nucleotide sequence reads as follows: TGTGCCAGTAGTGGAACAGGGGTGAAAAACACCATATATTTT. The resulting protein is CASSGTGVKNTIYF.